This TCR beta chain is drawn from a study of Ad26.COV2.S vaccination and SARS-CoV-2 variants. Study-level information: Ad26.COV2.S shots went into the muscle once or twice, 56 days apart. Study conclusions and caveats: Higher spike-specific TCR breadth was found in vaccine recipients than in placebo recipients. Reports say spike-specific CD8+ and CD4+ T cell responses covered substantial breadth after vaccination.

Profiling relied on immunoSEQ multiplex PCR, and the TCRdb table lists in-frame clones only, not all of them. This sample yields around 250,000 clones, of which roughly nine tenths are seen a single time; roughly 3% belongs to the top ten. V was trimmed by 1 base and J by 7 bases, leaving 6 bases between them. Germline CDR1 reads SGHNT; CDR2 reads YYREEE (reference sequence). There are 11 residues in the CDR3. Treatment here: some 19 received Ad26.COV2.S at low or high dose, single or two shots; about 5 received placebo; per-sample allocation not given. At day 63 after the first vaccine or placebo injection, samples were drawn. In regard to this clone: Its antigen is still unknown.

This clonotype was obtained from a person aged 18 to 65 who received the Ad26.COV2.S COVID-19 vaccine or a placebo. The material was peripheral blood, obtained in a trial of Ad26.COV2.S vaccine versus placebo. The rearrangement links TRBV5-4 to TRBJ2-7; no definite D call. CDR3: CASSLNGEQYF. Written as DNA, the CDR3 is TGTGCCAGCAGCTTGAACGGTGAGCAGTACTTC.